These T cell receptor beta chains were read from a single sample in a study of control samples from healthy donors and cancer patients. Profiling relied on immunoSEQ multiplex PCR, and the TCRdb table lists in-frame clones only, not all of them. The table shows over 200,000 clones, with almost 85% occurring only once. The sequenced material came from PBMCs. These receptors were taken from an older woman with lung cancer. The CDR3 runs from the conserved cysteine through the conserved F or W. Each record gives: V gene, J gene, clone size, D gene, CDR3 protein, CDR3 DNA. The D gene is left open where the match is weak. The size field is filled for only some rows; it gives once, few, many or a size class.

TRBV19	TRBJ2-5	.	TRBD2	CASSMVGGRETQYF	TGTGCCAGTAGTATGGTAGGCGGGAGAGAGACCCAGTACTTC
TRBV6-2/TRBV6-3	TRBJ1-2	.	.	CASSAVENNYGYTF	TGTGCCAGCAGTGCTGTAGAGAATAACTATGGCTACACCTTC
TRBV3-1/TRBV3-2	TRBJ2-1	.	TRBD2	CASSLAGGLFF	TGTGCCAGCAGCTTAGCGGGAGGGCTGTTCTTC
TRBV6-1	TRBJ1-1	.	.	CASSEVENMNTEAFF	TGTGCCAGCAGTGAAGTGGAGAATATGAACACTGAAGCTTTCTTT
TRBV6-1	TRBJ1-5	.	.	CASSEGVASNQPQHF	TGTGCCAGCAGTGAAGGGGTAGCTAGCAATCAGCCCCAGCATTTT
TRBV5-5	TRBJ1-1	.	TRBD1	CASSWDSPEAFF	TGTGCCAGCAGCTGGGACAGCCCTGAAGCTTTCTTT
TRBV18	TRBJ1-2	few	.	CASSLGGKYGYTF	TGTGCCAGCTCCCTAGGGGGGAAGTATGGCTACACCTTC
TRBV5-1	TRBJ1-4	.	.	CASSLQGRATNEKLFF	TGCGCCAGCAGCTTGCAGGGGCGAGCAACTAATGAAAAACTGTTTTTT
TRBV2	TRBJ1-5	.	.	CASRVQAGNQPQHF	TGTGCCAGCCGAGTACAGGCTGGCAATCAGCCCCAGCATTTT
TRBV30	TRBJ1-6	.	.	CAWTLGKPTYSPLHF	TGTGCCTGGACCTTGGGGAAGCCTACCTATTCACCCCTCCACTTT
TRBV11-2	TRBJ1-1	.	.	CASSLERAGRAEAFF	TGTGCCAGCAGCTTAGAAAGGGCAGGGAGGGCTGAAGCTTTCTTT
TRBV3-1/TRBV3-2	TRBJ2-7	.	.	CASSLSTQGGLFF	TGTGCCAGCAGCCTATCCACCCAGGGGGGGCTATTTTTC
TRBV5-1	TRBJ2-7	.	.	CASSLEAWDKQQYF	TGCGCCAGCAGCTTGGAGGCCTGGGATAAGCAGCAGTACTTC
TRBV10-3	TRBJ2-2	.	TRBD1	CAIQGQGRGGELFF	TGTGCCATCCAAGGACAGGGGAGAGGCGGGGAGCTGTTTTTT
TRBV10-2	TRBJ2-3	.	.	CASMRDSTDTQYF	TGCGCCAGCATGAGGGATAGCACAGATACGCAGTATTTT
TRBV7-9	TRBJ2-7	.	.	CASSPPGSNYEQYF	TGTGCCAGCAGCCCCCCGGGATCCAACTACGAGCAGTACTTC
TRBV5-6	TRBJ1-4	.	.	CASSLLDGTATNEKLFF	TGTGCCAGCAGCTTACTCGACGGGACCGCAACTAATGAAAAACTGTTTTTT
TRBV6-5	TRBJ1-1	few	.	CASSWGGNTEAFF	TGTGCCAGCAGCTGGGGGGGGAACACTGAAGCTTTCTTT
TRBV5-6	TRBJ2-7	few	.	CASSLRGYEQYF	TGTGCCAGCAGCTTGCGCGGCTACGAGCAGTACTTC
TRBV5-6	TRBJ1-2	.	.	CASSWGISIGGYTF	TGTGCCAGCAGCTGGGGGATTTCGATCGGGGGCTACACCTTC
TRBV2	TRBJ2-7	.	.	CASSEEPWGAGYF	TGTGCCAGCAGTGAAGAACCCTGGGGGGCTGGTTACTTC
TRBV12-5	TRBJ2-3	.	TRBD2	CASGAGARTDTQYF	TGTGCTAGTGGAGCGGGGGCCCGCACAGATACGCAGTATTTT
TRBV19	TRBJ2-1	.	TRBD2	CASRGSGGLSSYNEQFF	TGTGCCAGTAGAGGGAGCGGGGGCCTTAGCTCCTACAATGAGCAGTTCTTC
TRBV3-1/TRBV3-2	TRBJ1-6	.	TRBD1	CASSPGQGDSPLHF	TGTGCCAGCAGCCCGGGACAGGGCGATTCACCCCTCCACTTT
TRBV15	TRBJ2-5	many	.	CATSRGQEQETQYF	TGTGCCACCAGCAGGGGCCAAGAGCAAGAGACCCAGTACTTC
TRBV5-6	TRBJ2-1	.	.	CASSPVGGSYNEQFF	TGTGCCAGCAGCCCGGTGGGGGGCTCCTACAATGAGCAGTTCTTC
TRBV7-9	TRBJ1-1	few	.	CASSLVEGTEAFF	TGTGCCAGCAGCTTAGTGGAGGGCACTGAAGCTTTCTTT
TRBV5-1	TRBJ2-3	.	.	CASSLGRSGASTDTQYF	TGCGCCAGCAGCCTCGGTCGGAGCGGTGCTAGCACAGATACGCAGTATTTT
TRBV6-6	TRBJ2-7	.	TRBD1	CASSGDRGGSGGEQYF	TGTGCCAGCAGTGGCGACAGGGGCGGTTCTGGAGGCGAGCAGTACTTC
TRBV2	TRBJ1-5	.	TRBD1	CASSLSGTGTGPQHF	TGTGCCAGCAGTTTGAGCGGGACAGGGACTGGGCCCCAGCATTTT
TRBV6-5	TRBJ1-1	.	TRBD1	CASSYSQGRTFF	TGTGCCAGCAGTTACTCACAGGGGAGGACTTTCTTT
TRBV29-1	TRBJ2-7	.	TRBD2	CSVTTSGSYEQYF	TGCAGCGTGACGACTAGCGGGAGTTACGAGCAGTACTTC
TRBV14	TRBJ2-7	few	TRBD2	CASSQDGLAGGHTYEQYF	TGTGCCAGCAGCCAAGATGGGCTAGCGGGAGGTCACACCTACGAGCAGTACTTC
TRBV7-8	TRBJ2-5	.	.	CASSLRRQLQETQYF	TGTGCCAGCAGCTTACGTCGACAGCTACAAGAGACCCAGTACTTC
TRBV11-2	TRBJ1-5	.	.	CASSFVGRNQPQHF	TGTGCCAGCAGCTTTGTGGGGCGCAATCAGCCCCAGCATTTT
TRBV4-1	TRBJ1-5	.	.	CASSQERDQPQHF	TGCGCCAGCAGCCAAGAACGTGATCAGCCCCAGCATTTT
TRBV6-1	TRBJ1-1	.	.	CASSEKANTEAFF	TGTGCCAGCAGTGAAAAGGCGAACACTGAAGCTTTCTTT
TRBV5-1	TRBJ1-4	.	.	CASREGTTNEKLFF	TGCGCCAGCAGAGAGGGGACAACTAATGAAAAACTGTTTTTT
TRBV5-1	TRBJ1-1	.	.	CASSPGRVRDTEAFF	TGCGCCAGCAGCCCGGGTCGGGTCAGGGACACTGAAGCTTTCTTT
TRBV28	TRBJ1-2	few	.	CATDSRYGYTF	TGTGCCACCGACAGTCGCTATGGCTACACCTTC
TRBV9	TRBJ2-5	.	.	CASSNQPTVGDETQYF	TGTGCCAGCAGCAACCAACCGACGGTGGGGGACGAGACCCAGTACTTC